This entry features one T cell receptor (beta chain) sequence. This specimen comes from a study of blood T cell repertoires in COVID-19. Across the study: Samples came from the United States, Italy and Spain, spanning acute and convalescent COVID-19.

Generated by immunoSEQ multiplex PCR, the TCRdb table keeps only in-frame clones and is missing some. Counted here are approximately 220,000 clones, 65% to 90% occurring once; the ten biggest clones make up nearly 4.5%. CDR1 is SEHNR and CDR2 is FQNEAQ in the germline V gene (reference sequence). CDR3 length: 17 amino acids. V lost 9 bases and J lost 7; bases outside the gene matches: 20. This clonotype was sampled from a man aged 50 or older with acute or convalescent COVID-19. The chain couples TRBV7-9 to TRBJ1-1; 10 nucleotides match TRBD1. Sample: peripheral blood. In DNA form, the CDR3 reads TGTGCCAGTCGGGGGACAGGGGCAAGGGGAGGCTCTATTGAAGCTTTCTTT. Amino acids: CASRGTGARGGSIEAFF.